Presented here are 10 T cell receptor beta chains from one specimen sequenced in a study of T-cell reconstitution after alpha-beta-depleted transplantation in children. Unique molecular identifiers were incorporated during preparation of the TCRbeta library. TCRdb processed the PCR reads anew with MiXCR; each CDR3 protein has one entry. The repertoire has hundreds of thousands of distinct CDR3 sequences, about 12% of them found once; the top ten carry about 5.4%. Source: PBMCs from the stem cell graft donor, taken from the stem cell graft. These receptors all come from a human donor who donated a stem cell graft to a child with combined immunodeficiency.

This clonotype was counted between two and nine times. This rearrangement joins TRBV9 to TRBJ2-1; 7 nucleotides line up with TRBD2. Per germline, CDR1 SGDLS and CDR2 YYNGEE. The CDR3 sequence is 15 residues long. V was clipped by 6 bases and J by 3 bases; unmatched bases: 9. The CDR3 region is CASNLRGTNYNEQFF. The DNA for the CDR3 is TGTGCCAGCAACCTACGGGGGACTAACTACAATGAGCAGTTCTTC.

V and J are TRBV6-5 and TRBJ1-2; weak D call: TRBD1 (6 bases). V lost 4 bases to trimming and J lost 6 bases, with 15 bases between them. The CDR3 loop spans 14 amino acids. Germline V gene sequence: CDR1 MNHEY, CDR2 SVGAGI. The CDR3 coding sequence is TGTGCCAGCAGTTTCCTAACAGGGTACCATGGCTACACCTTC. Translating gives CASSFLTGYHGYTF.

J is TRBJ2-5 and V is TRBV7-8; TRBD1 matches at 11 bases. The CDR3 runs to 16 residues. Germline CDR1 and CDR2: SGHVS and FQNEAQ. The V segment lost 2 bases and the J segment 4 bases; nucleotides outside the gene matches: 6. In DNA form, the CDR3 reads TGTGCCAGCAGCTTACCGGGACAGGGGGTTCGAGAGACCCAGTACTTC. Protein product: CASSLPGQGVRETQYF.

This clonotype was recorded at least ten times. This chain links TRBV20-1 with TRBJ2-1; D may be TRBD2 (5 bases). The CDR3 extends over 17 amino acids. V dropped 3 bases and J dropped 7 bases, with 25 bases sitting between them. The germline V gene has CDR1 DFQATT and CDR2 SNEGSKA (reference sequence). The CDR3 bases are TGCAGTGCTAGGGTCCCGAAGTTGGGGAGAAATCTGAATGAGCAGTTCTTC. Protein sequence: CSARVPKLGRNLNEQFF.

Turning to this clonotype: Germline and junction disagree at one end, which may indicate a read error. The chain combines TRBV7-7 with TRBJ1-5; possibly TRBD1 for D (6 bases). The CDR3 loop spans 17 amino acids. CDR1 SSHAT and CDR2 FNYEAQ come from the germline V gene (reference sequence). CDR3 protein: CASSHPLGGENNQPQHF. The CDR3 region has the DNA TGTGCTAGCAGCCATCCCCTAGGGGGGGAAAACAATCAGCCCCAGCATTTT.

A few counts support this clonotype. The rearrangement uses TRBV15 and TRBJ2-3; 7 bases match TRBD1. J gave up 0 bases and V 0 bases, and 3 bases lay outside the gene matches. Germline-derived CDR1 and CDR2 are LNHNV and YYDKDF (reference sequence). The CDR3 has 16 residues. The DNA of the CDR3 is TGTGCCACCAGCAGAGATCTGACAGGGAGCACAGATACGCAGTATTTT. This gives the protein CATSRDLTGSTDTQYF.

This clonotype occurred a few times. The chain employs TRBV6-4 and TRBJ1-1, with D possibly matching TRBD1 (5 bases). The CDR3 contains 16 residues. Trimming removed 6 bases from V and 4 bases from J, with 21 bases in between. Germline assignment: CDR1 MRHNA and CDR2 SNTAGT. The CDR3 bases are TGTGCCAGCAGGAACGCACGAAGGGGAGAGGGCACTGAAGCTTTCTTT. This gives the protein CASRNARRGEGTEAFF.

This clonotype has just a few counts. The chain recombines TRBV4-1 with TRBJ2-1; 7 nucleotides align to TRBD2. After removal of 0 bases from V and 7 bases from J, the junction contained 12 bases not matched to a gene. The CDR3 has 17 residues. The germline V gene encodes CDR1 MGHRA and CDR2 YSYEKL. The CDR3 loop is CASSQDQLAAPSNEQFF. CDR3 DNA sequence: TGCGCCAGCAGCCAAGATCAGCTAGCGGCCCCTTCTAATGAGCAGTTCTTC.

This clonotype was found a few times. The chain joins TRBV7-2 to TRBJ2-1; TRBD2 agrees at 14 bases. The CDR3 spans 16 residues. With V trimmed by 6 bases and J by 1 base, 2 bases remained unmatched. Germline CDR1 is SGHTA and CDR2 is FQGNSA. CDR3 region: CASSWTSGGSYNEQFF. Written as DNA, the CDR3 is TGTGCCAGCAGTTGGACTAGCGGGGGGTCCTACAATGAGCAGTTCTTC.

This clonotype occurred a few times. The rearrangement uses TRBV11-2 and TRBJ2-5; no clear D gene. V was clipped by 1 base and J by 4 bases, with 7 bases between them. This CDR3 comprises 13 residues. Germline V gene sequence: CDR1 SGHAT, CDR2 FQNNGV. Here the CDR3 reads CASSLGNRETQYF. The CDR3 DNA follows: TGTGCCAGCAGCTTAGGAAACCGAGAGACCCAGTACTTC.